One T cell receptor beta chain is described in this entry. Its antigen specificity is not known. Base-call qualities are not available, and no considerably larger clone is one nucleotide away. This sample was taken from a study of shared clonotypes between healthy human individuals (dated by TCRdb to about 2020). Some background on the complete study: A few men and a couple of women, aged 18 to 49 years, made up the cohort. Between about 0.94 and 10 billion PBMCs per donor were obtained by leukapheresis. The study deeply sequenced blood TCR repertoires of about 5 healthy adults to estimate repertoire size and the extent of clonotype sharing between individuals. To increase sequencing depth and limit assay-specific biases, TCR repertoire library preparation and sequencing were carried out by different laboratories using diverse techniques. Overall study outcomes, separate from this receptor: Only blood was sampled, and tissue TCR repertoires likely differ from those in blood. Pairwise subsampling indicated that sequencing depth was expected to affect the degree of clonotype sharing among donors. The genetic and exposure-history diversity represented was limited by the small number of donors.

The donors were healthy, HIV-negative adults who had no recently reported acute infections or vaccinations. Every donor was a Caucasian adult living in Nashville, Tennessee, USA. For unsorted samples, some 90 million PBMCs were counted and genomic DNA was extracted with the QIAamp DNA Blood Mini kit. After blood collection by leukapheresis, PBMCs were isolated using Ficoll-Histopaque density gradient centrifugation and then cryopreserved in the vapor phase of liquid nitrogen. The CDR3 holds 15 amino acids from the cysteine to the phenylalanine. Left in the record is the CDR3 DNA by itself, 45 bases read in frame from the first base. The germline V gene supplies CDR1 KGHSH and CDR2 LQKENI. V was cut back by 2 bases and J by 4 bases, leaving a gap of 15 bases between them. Using the deep immunoSEQ assay, TCR CDR3 regions were amplified from genomic DNA by multiplex PCR. For each cell subset, the extracted genomic DNA was distributed evenly across all wells of several immunoSEQ 96-well plates, and each plate served as one replicate. Each replicate PCR for unsorted PBMC received approximately 300 ng genomic DNA, equal to about 30,000 T cell genomes. Ten immunoSEQ deep assay plates were used to sequence the unsorted PBMC genomic DNA. The purified libraries were quantified using a Qubit 3.0 fluorometer, sized with a Bioanalyzer 2100, and then quantified again using the KAPA Library Quantification kit. Each immunoSEQ 96-well plate was sequenced on its own single-read 150-cycle Illumina NextSeq 550 flow cell. The original pipeline was this. The immunoSEQ output contained only junctional sequences without quality scores, so filtering could not match that applied to full-length reads. To assign V/J genes and CDR3, sequences were annotated against IMGT germline references using PyIR, a Python wrapper for IgBLAST v1.9. Reads with weak V/J assignments (E-value above 1e-6), missing CDR3, stop codons, out-of-frame junctions, or ambiguous translated residues were removed. V3J clonotypes were defined as sequences sharing an identical inferred V gene, J gene, and CDR3 amino acid sequence. To compute the percentage overlap between repertoires, the number of shared unique clonotypes was divided by the size of the smaller repertoire. RTK rarefaction, the Chao1 estimator, and Recon v2.1 estimates of unobserved clonotypes were used to assess repertoire richness. TCRdb re-hosts the immuneACCESS table, in-frame sequences only. Its copies lack some clones; in the studies checked, an unresolved V gene accounts for under half of them, and the cause for the rest is not known. V and J calls and clone size are those listed in that table; D and trimming were worked out from the DNA. Counted in this sample were approximately 510,000 clones; about four fifths of them appeared once. In total, the top ten clones hold 13% of the sample.

The sample comprised PBMCs. The chain was built from TRBV18 and TRBJ2-7; TRBD1 could be the D gene, as 6 bases match. The clonotype originates from a woman in her thirties or forties in good health. Some clones in this sample may be carry-over from other donors' samples. The sequence in DNA is TGTGCCAGCTCACCAGAGTCAGGGGTTGTTTACGAGCAGTACTTC. Protein translation: CASSPESGVVYEQYF.